This T cell receptor beta chain was identified in a study of radiotherapy plus CTLA-4 blockade in lung cancer. In this sample, this clone turned up a few times. V shed 6 bases and J shed 9 bases, with 21 bases lying between them. Germline-derived CDR1 and CDR2 are MNHEY and SVGAGI. This CDR3 has 15 amino acids. Profiled with immunoSEQ multiplex PCR; TCRdb holds only in-frame clones, not every one. The sample holds some 45,000 clones, around 69% seen once. The input for sequencing was peripheral blood, taken from a patient treated with radiotherapy plus ipilimumab. The chain combines TRBV6-5 with TRBJ2-1, with a possible D match to TRBD2 (6 bases). The receptor's source is a human donor with non-small cell lung cancer who had stable disease on radiotherapy plus ipilimumab. The CDR3 DNA is TGTGCCAGCAGCCCCCCGGGGACCAACGGGGGTGAGCAGTTCTTC. It is translated as CASSPPGTNGGEQFF.